Below, 21 T cell receptor beta chains from the same sample are listed, as sequenced in a study of blood T cell repertoires in COVID-19. Method: immunoSEQ multiplex PCR; TCRdb's copy keeps in-frame clones and lacks some. The sample comprises around 270,000 clones, roughly 90% of which are singletons, and under 2% rests with the top ten. Sequencing was carried out using peripheral blood. The receptors come from a man aged 25-45 years with active or convalescent COVID-19.

V gene TRBV11-3 combines with J gene TRBJ2-7; D call uncertain. CDR3 length: 16 residues. Germline V gives CDR1 SGHNT, CDR2 YENEEA. V was shortened by 0 bases and J by 2 bases, with 14 bases between the two germline ends. The CDR3 protein is CASSLERNFAAYEQYF. The CDR3 DNA reads TGTGCCAGCAGCTTAGAGCGGAATTTTGCCGCCTACGAGCAGTACTTC.

The chain is built from TRBV25-1 and TRBJ2-3; D is undetermined. The CDR3 spans 14 residues. Trimming took off 2 bases at V and 6 bases at J, with 12 bases between the two ends. CDR1 is MGHDK, CDR2 SYGVNS, per germline. For the CDR3, the DNA is TGTGCCAGCAGTGAACCAATGGAGATGGATACGCAGTATTTT. This encodes CASSEPMEMDTQYF.

The gene calls are TRBV4-1 and TRBJ2-7, with 9 bases that match TRBD2. CDR1 MGHRA and CDR2 YSYEKL come from the germline V gene. The CDR3 has 15 amino acids. Unmatched junction bases numbered 8, after V lost 3 bases and J lost 5 bases. CDR3 region: CASSQTSGLGHEQYF. CDR3 nucleotide sequence: TGCGCCAGCAGCCAGACTAGCGGATTGGGACACGAGCAGTACTTC.

This chain connects TRBV3-1 (or the pseudogene TRBV3-2) to TRBJ2-7; TRBD2 matches at 8 bases. The junction had 9 bases not matched to a gene; V was cut back by 8 bases and J by 6 bases. Germline CDR1 is LGHDT and CDR2 is YNNKEL (reference sequence). The CDR3 spans 13 residues. The CDR3 nucleotides are TGTGCCAGCGGACGGACTAGCCCCTTCGAGCAGTACTTC. Its protein is CASGRTSPFEQYF.

This clone was found many times. The J gene is TRBJ2-3, the V gene TRBV6-5; 8 positions agree with TRBD2. This CDR3 has 15 residues. V lost 5 bases, J lost 3 bases, and 7 bases stayed unmatched. The germline V gene has CDR1 MNHEY and CDR2 SVGAGI. In DNA, the CDR3 is TGTGCCAGCAGTACATCACTAGCGGCAACAGATACGCAGTATTTT. Translating gives CASSTSLAATDTQYF.

The V and J genes are TRBV7-8 and TRBJ1-4, with 7 bases aligning to TRBD1. V was clipped by 5 bases and J by 5 bases; unmatched bases: 8. This CDR3 has 15 residues. CDR1 and CDR2 from the germline V gene are SGHVS and FQNEAQ. CDR3 nucleotides: TGTGCCAGCAGCCGAGACAGGGACAGCAATGAAAAACTGTTTTTT. It codes for CASSRDRDSNEKLFF.

This rearrangement joins TRBV28 to TRBJ1-6; no firm D call. In germline, CDR1 is MDHEN, CDR2 SYDVKM. Trimming pared 3 bases from V and 9 bases from J, leaving 12 bases between. The CDR3 spans 14 residues. CDR3 bases: TGTGCCAGCAGTTTCGCGGGTGAGGGTTCACCCCTCCACTTT. Its protein product is CASSFAGEGSPLHF.

The CDR3 sequence: CASSGDSGNYGYTF. DNA of the CDR3: TGCGCCAGCAGCGGGGACAGCGGTAACTATGGCTACACCTTC. The chain uses TRBV5-1 and TRBJ1-2, with TRBD1 identical over 7 bases. The germline V gene encodes CDR1 SGHRS and CDR2 YFSETQ. This CDR3 has 14 residues. The trim removed 4 bases at V and 1 base at J, leaving 4 bases unmatched.

The genes are TRBV7-2 and TRBJ2-1; D gene ambiguous. CDR1 SGHTA and CDR2 FQGNSA come from the germline V gene. This CDR3 has 15 residues. The V end was cut by 1 base, the J end by 6 bases, with 13 bases between. The CDR3: CASSLVRLESNEQFF. CDR3 nucleotides: TGTGCCAGCAGCTTAGTCCGGCTGGAGAGCAATGAGCAGTTCTTC.

The rearrangement links TRBV29-1 to TRBJ1-1, with 7 bases aligning to TRBD1. V was clipped by 4 bases and J by 3 bases; unmatched bases: 2. CDR1 and CDR2 from the germline V gene are SQVTM and ANQGSEA. The CDR3 has 12 residues. The chain's CDR3 is CSVGTGDTEAFF. In DNA form, the CDR3 reads TGCAGCGTTGGGACAGGAGACACTGAAGCTTTCTTT.

This clone was counted between two and nine times. V and J are TRBV19 and TRBJ1-2; a weak D match, TRBD1 (6 bases). Trimming cost V 6 bases and J 4 bases, with 12 bases left between them. The germline V gene encodes CDR1 LNHDA and CDR2 SQIVND (reference sequence). The CDR3 is 13 amino acids. The CDR3 loop is CASSDGQIYGYTF. The CDR3 DNA is TGTGCCAGTAGCGACGGACAGATCTATGGCTACACCTTC.

The CDR3 DNA reads as TGTGCCAGCAGCCCAGACAGGGACTACGAGCAGTACTTC. This sequence encodes CASSPDRDYEQYF. This sequence joins TRBV12-3 or TRBV12-4 and TRBJ2-7, with 7 bases identical to TRBD1. The CDR3 is made up of 13 amino acids. Unmatched junction bases numbered 5, after V lost 6 bases and J lost 3 bases.

V usage is TRBV19 and J usage is TRBJ1-2, with TRBD1 matching over 10 bases. The V gene end was trimmed by 3 bases and the J gene end by 11 bases; junction bases not matched to a gene: 12. This CDR3 spans 15 amino acids. Germline-derived CDR1 and CDR2 are LNHDA and SQIVND (reference sequence). The CDR3 bases are TGTGCCAGTAGTATGCCTCGGACAGGGGGAAGTGAATACACCTTC. Amino acids: CASSMPRTGGSEYTF.

The chain links TRBV7-3 to TRBJ2-1, with 12 bases fitting TRBD2. CDR1 and CDR2 from the germline V gene are SGHTA and FQGTGA. With V trimmed by 5 bases and J by 9 bases, 17 bases remained unmatched. The CDR3 spans 18 residues. The CDR3: CASSLHFSSGGAGGEQFF. The CDR3 coding sequence is TGTGCCAGCAGCCTCCATTTCTCTAGCGGGGGGGCCGGCGGTGAGCAGTTCTTC.

This chain connects TRBV19 to TRBJ1-6; TRBD1 agrees at 11 bases. There are 17 residues in the CDR3. V was clipped by 4 bases and J by 8 bases; unmatched bases: 10. Germline CDR1 reads LNHDA; CDR2 reads SQIVND (reference sequence). The CDR3, as DNA: TGTGCCAGTAGTACGGACAGGGGGCTACTTCAGGATTCACCCCTCCACTTT. Its translation is CASSTDRGLLQDSPLHF.

The chain is built from TRBV2 and TRBJ1-1, with 7 bases that match TRBD1. The CDR3 length is 14 residues. The ends lost 6 bases at V and 6 bases at J; junction bases unmatched: 10. The germline CDR1 and CDR2 sequences are SNHLY and FYNNEI. CDR3 residues: CASRNDRDWPEAFF. The CDR3 DNA reads as TGTGCCAGCAGAAATGACAGGGACTGGCCTGAAGCTTTCTTT.

The genes are TRBV7-2 and TRBJ1-2, with 8 bases that match TRBD1. V lost 2 bases, J lost 8 bases, and 13 bases stayed unmatched. The length of the CDR3 is 16 residues. Germline CDR1 SGHTA, CDR2 FQGNSA. This CDR3 reads CASSLTPPDRVGGYTF. CDR3 nucleotide sequence: TGTGCCAGCAGCTTAACCCCCCCGGACAGGGTAGGAGGCTACACCTTC. Full variable domain (rest looked up from reference TRBV7-2 and TRBJ1-2): GAGVSQSPSNKVTEKGKDVELRCDPISGHTALYWYRQSLGQGLEFLIYFQGNSAPDKSGLPSDRFSAERTGGSVSTLTIQRTQQEDSAVYLCASSLTPPDRVGGYTFGSGTRLTVV.

The chain uses TRBV6-5 and TRBJ2-3; the match to TRBD1 covers 7 bases. CDR1 is MNHEY, CDR2 SVGAGI, per germline. The J segment lost 6 bases and the V segment lost 10 bases, leaving 13 bases of the junction unmatched. The CDR3 has 14 residues. As DNA, the CDR3 is TGTGCCACCGCACTACAGGGGCCCGGGGATACGCAGTATTTT. This gives the protein CATALQGPGDTQYF.

The CDR3 sequence is CASSLGQGAPLRVALHF. The CDR3 DNA reads TGTGCCAGCAGCTTGGGACAGGGGGCGCCCCTTCGTGTGGCCCTCCACTTT. V usage is TRBV5-8 and J usage is TRBJ1-6, with 10 bases identical to TRBD1. V lost 0 bases to trimming and J lost 14 bases; unmatched junction nucleotides: 14. The CDR3 length is 17 residues. The germline gives CDR1 SGHTS, CDR2 YDEGEE.

This clone was observed a few times. The genes are TRBV4-1 and TRBJ1-5, with unresolved D. Germline values: CDR1 MGHRA, CDR2 YSYEKL. The CDR3 loop spans 13 amino acids. V was cut by 2 bases and J by 9 bases, with 11 bases left in between. CDR3 protein: CASSQLGRSPQHF. Here the CDR3 DNA reads TGCGCCAGCAGCCAACTAGGGAGGTCGCCCCAGCATTTT.

The V gene is TRBV3-1 (or the pseudogene TRBV3-2), the J gene TRBJ1-5, with a weak D call TRBD1 (5 bases). V was clipped by 4 bases and J by 6 bases, with 10 bases between them. CDR3 length: 13 amino acids. Germline V CDR1 and CDR2: LGHDT, YNNKEL (reference sequence). DNA of the CDR3: TGTGCCAGCAGCCCGGGGGGTGCTCAGCCCCAGCATTTT. Its protein is CASSPGGAQPQHF.